The 29 T cell receptor beta chains in this list originate from one sample, sequenced in a study of T cell responses to AZD1222 COVID-19 vaccine. TCRdb's copy holds only in-frame clones and misses some; the assay was immunoSEQ multiplex PCR. The data show roughly 140,000 clones, 80% to 90% seen once. The sequencing here drew on peripheral blood, taken 28 days after the second AZD1222 dose. The source of these receptors is an adult who received the AZD1222 COVID-19 vaccine.

In this sample, this clone turned up once. This rearrangement joins TRBV28 to TRBJ2-2, with 14 bases that match TRBD2. V dropped 6 bases and J dropped 6; count of bases not matched to a gene: 3. The V gene's germline CDR1 is MDHEN and CDR2 SYDVKM. This CDR3 is built from 15 residues. Here the CDR3 reads CASSRTSGGPGELFF. As DNA, the CDR3 is TGTGCCAGCAGCAGGACTAGCGGGGGGCCCGGGGAGCTGTTTTTT.

The genes are TRBV29-1 and TRBJ2-6, with D tentatively TRBD1 (5 bases). Germline V gene lookup returns CDR1 SQVTM and CDR2 ANQGSEA. V lost 4 bases to trimming and J lost 0 bases, with 16 bases between them. The CDR3 runs 17 residues. This CDR3 reads CSVVIPTGGSGANVLTF. The CDR3 DNA reads as TGCAGCGTTGTCATCCCCACAGGTGGCTCTGGGGCCAACGTCCTGACTTTC.

The chain joins TRBV5-8 to TRBJ2-7, with a weak D call TRBD1 (6 bases). The CDR3 runs 16 residues. The germline CDR1 and CDR2 sequences are SGHTS and YDEGEE. V lost 1 base and J 2 bases, leaving 16 bases between the germline ends. CDR3 nucleotides: TGTGCCAGCAGCTTGTGGGGGCGCGGCGGTACCTACGAGCAGTACTTC. Encoded protein: CASSLWGRGGTYEQYF.

The gene calls are TRBV28 and TRBJ1-2, with 8 bases identical to TRBD1. The CDR3 length is 14 residues. CDR1 MDHEN and CDR2 SYDVKM come from the germline V gene. J gave up 4 bases and V 5 bases, and 6 bases lay outside the gene matches. The CDR3 loop reads CASSPGQGTYGYTF. In DNA form, the CDR3 reads TGTGCCAGCAGTCCCGGACAGGGCACCTATGGCTACACCTTC.

This CDR3 is CASRNTGTGGIQPQHF. The CDR3 nucleotides are TGTGCCAGTAGAAACACTGGGACAGGGGGTATTCAGCCCCAGCATTTT. The chain links TRBV19 to TRBJ1-5, with 11 bases fitting TRBD1. V shed 6 bases, J shed 6 bases, and the junction held 10 bases outside the gene matches. The CDR3 runs 16 residues. The germline gives CDR1 LNHDA, CDR2 SQIVND (reference sequence).

The CDR3 loop is CASSLGRTEAYNSPLHF. The CDR3 DNA reads TGTGCCAGCAGCCTGGGACGGACGGAAGCCTATAATTCACCCCTCCACTTT. This sequence joins TRBV5-4 and TRBJ1-6, with TRBD1 as a possible D gene (5 bases). In germline, CDR1 is SGHNT, CDR2 YYREEE (reference sequence). V was cut by 4 bases and J by 2 bases, with 16 bases left in between. This CDR3 contains 17 residues.

Of note for this clone: The same CDR3 is also encoded by other DNA sequences in this sample. The CDR3 nucleotides read TGTGCCAGCAGCTTAACAGGGGGTAACTATGGCTACACCTTC. It translates to CASSLTGGNYGYTF. The V gene is TRBV7-2, the J gene TRBJ1-2; 8 nucleotides agree with TRBD1. The CDR3 covers 14 residues. After removal of 2 bases from V and 1 base from J, the junction contained 0 bases not matched to a gene. The germline CDR1 and CDR2 sequences are SGHTA and FQGNSA.

The chain has TRBV7-3 and TRBJ2-1; D perhaps matches TRBD2 (6 bases). V was cut by 5 bases and J by 0 bases, with 11 bases left in between. Germline CDR1 SGHTA, CDR2 FQGTGA. This CDR3 is 15 amino acids long. Here the CDR3 DNA reads TGTGCCAGCAGCCCGGACTATAGCTCCTACAATGAGCAGTTCTTC. Translating gives CASSPDYSSYNEQFF.

The DNA of the CDR3 is TGTGCCAGCAGTTTGGTCGCGGGAGCGGGAGGGAGCTCCTACGAGCAGTACTTC. Translated: CASSLVAGAGGSSYEQYF. The V call is TRBV28, the J call TRBJ2-7; the match to TRBD2 covers 10 bases. Trimming took 3 bases from V and 0 from J; bases not matched to a gene: 11. The CDR3 extends over 18 amino acids. Germline V CDR1 and CDR2: MDHEN, SYDVKM.

This clone was counted only a few times. V and J are TRBV2 and TRBJ1-1; D perhaps matches TRBD1 (5 bases). In germline, CDR1 is SNHLY, CDR2 FYNNEI. This CDR3 spans 14 amino acids. Between the trimmed V and J ends, which lost 8 bases and 1 base, there was a span of 14 bases. CDR3 sequence (DNA): TGTGCCAGCTCGTCGACAGAGTCGAACACTGAAGCTTTCTTT. As protein: CASSSTESNTEAFF.

This sequence joins TRBV27 and TRBJ2-7; the match to TRBD1 covers 7 bases. The germline V gene encodes CDR1 MNHEY and CDR2 SMNVEV (reference sequence). The trim removed 5 bases at V and 0 bases at J, leaving 4 bases unmatched. The CDR3 contains 14 residues. The CDR3 protein is CASSRTGTSYEQYF. In DNA form, the CDR3 reads TGTGCCAGCAGTCGGACAGGCACCTCCTACGAGCAGTACTTC.

V is TRBV28 and J is TRBJ1-5, with TRBD1 as a possible D gene (5 bases). V gave up 8 bases and J gave up 1 base, with 15 bases separating them. Per germline, CDR1 MDHEN and CDR2 SYDVKM. The CDR3 contains 15 residues. For the CDR3, the DNA is TGTGCCAGCCAGAAATCAGGGACGAGCAATCAGCCCCAGCATTTT. It codes for CASQKSGTSNQPQHF.

The rearrangement joins TRBV21-1 to TRBJ2-5; the table's D call, TRBD1, has no DNA check behind it. TRBV21-1 is flagged as a pseudogene. The CDR3 runs to 14 residues. In nucleotides, the CDR3 is TGTGCCAGCAGCAAGGGACAGGGGGCTGAGACCCAGTACTTC. It translates to CASSKGQGAETQYF.

The J gene is TRBJ2-1, the V gene TRBV25-1; no clear D. V lost 8 bases, J lost 9 bases, and 11 bases lay in between. Germline CDR1 and CDR2: MGHDK and SYGVNS. The CDR3 is 11 amino acids. The chain's CDR3 is CASFEVGEQFF. The CDR3 DNA sequence: TGTGCCAGCTTCGAAGTCGGTGAGCAGTTCTTC.

This chain joins TRBV5-1 and TRBJ1-1, with D tentatively TRBD1 (6 bases). In germline, CDR1 is SGHRS, CDR2 YFSETQ. The CDR3 spans 14 residues. V was pared by 0 bases and J by 6 bases, with 12 bases between. The CDR3 region has the DNA TGCGCCAGCAGCTTGGCGGGGGGGGCTCCTGAAGCTTTCTTT. This gives the protein CASSLAGGAPEAFF.

This chain joins TRBV19 and TRBJ2-1, with D perhaps assigned TRBD1 or TRBD2 (5 bases each). Trimming pared 8 bases from V and 6 bases from J, leaving 20 bases between. Germline lookup yields CDR1 LNHDA and CDR2 SQIVND (reference sequence). The CDR3 spans 15 residues. CDR3 sequence: CASLQGSPRGNEQFF. CDR3 nucleotide sequence: TGTGCCAGTCTCCAGGGCTCCCCGAGGGGCAATGAGCAGTTCTTC.

The table lists this clone with a count of one. The chain recombines TRBV5-6 with TRBJ1-1, with 7 bases aligning to TRBD1. With 5 bases clipped from V and 0 bases from J, the junction kept 7 bases outside the gene matches. Germline CDR1 and CDR2: SGHDT and YYEEEE. The CDR3 spans 15 residues. The CDR3 loop reads CASRSDRVMNTEAFF. CDR3 nucleotides: TGTGCCAGCAGGTCAGACAGGGTCATGAACACTGAAGCTTTCTTT.

The chain recombines TRBV29-1 with TRBJ2-3; TRBD2 matches at 7 bases. V was pared by 3 bases and J by 7 bases, with 7 bases of the junction left unmatched. CDR1 SQVTM and CDR2 ANQGSEA come from the germline V gene. The CDR3 runs to 13 residues. This CDR3 reads CSVEERSGNTQYF. DNA of the CDR3: TGCAGCGTTGAGGAAAGGAGCGGGAATACGCAGTATTTT.

This rearrangement joins TRBV19 to TRBJ2-1; 9 bases are shared with TRBD1. The CDR3 totals 15 residues. Germline trimming cut 6 bases from V and 5 bases from J; bases unmatched to any gene: 8. In germline, CDR1 is LNHDA, CDR2 SQIVND (reference sequence). This CDR3 is CASRGDRVGNNEQFF. In nucleotides, the CDR3 is TGTGCCAGTAGGGGGGACAGGGTTGGGAACAATGAGCAGTTCTTC.

This clone was counted once. This sequence joins TRBV5-6 and TRBJ2-7; 7 nucleotides agree with TRBD2. The CDR3 is made up of 17 amino acids. V lost 1 base, J lost 6 bases, and 16 bases stayed unmatched. CDR1 SGHDT and CDR2 YYEEEE come from the germline V gene. CDR3 sequence (DNA): TGTGCCAGCAGCTTGAAGCGTACAGCGGGACCGCGAGGCGAGCAGTACTTC. Its protein product is CASSLKRTAGPRGEQYF. Drawing the rest from reference TRBV5-6 and TRBJ2-7, the complete variable domain is DAGVTQSPTHLIKTRGQQVTLRCSPKSGHDTVSWYQQALGQGPQFIFQYYEEEERQRGNFPDRFSGHQFPNYSSELNVNALLLGDSALYLCASSLKRTAGPRGEQYFGPGTRLTVT.

The chain uses TRBV12-3 or TRBV12-4 and TRBJ2-2; tentative D call: TRBD2 (5 bases). The CDR3 spans 13 residues. Trimming removed 5 bases at V and 4 bases at J, with 8 bases between. The CDR3 here is CASSVAGTGELFF. The CDR3 DNA reads TGTGCCAGCAGTGTCGCGGGCACCGGGGAGCTGTTTTTT.

This clone was observed a few times. This rearrangement joins TRBV7-6 to TRBJ2-2; D is ambiguous. V lost 3 bases, J lost 1 base, and 9 bases lay in between. Germline CDR1 reads SGHVS; CDR2 reads FNYEAQ. The CDR3 totals 15 residues. The CDR3 bases are TGTGCCAGCAGCTTGAGACGAATGAACACCGGGGAGCTGTTTTTT. Encoded protein: CASSLRRMNTGELFF.

The CDR3 sequence: CATEGQAGAFF. The CDR3 DNA reads TGTGCCACGGAGGGGCAGGCGGGAGCTTTCTTT. The rearrangement joins TRBV19 to TRBJ1-1, with D perhaps matching TRBD1 (5 bases). Trimming shortened V by 10 bases and J by 10 bases, and 16 bases separated the two germline ends. Germline V gives CDR1 LNHDA, CDR2 SQIVND (reference sequence). CDR3 length: 11 residues. Based on the CDR3 plus reference TRBV19 and TRBJ1-1, the full variable domain is DGGITQSPKYLFRKEGQNVTLSCEQNLNHDAMYWYRQDPGQGLRLIYYSQIVNDFQKGDIAEGYSVSREKKESFPLTVTSAQKNPTAFYLCATEGQAGAFFGQGTRLTVV.

The chain carries TRBV10-3 and TRBJ1-6; 9 bases map to TRBD1. This CDR3 is built from 16 residues. The germline CDR1 and CDR2 sequences are ENHRY and SYGVKD. V lost 0 bases, J lost 5 bases, and 2 bases stayed unmatched. CDR3: CAISESGTGHNSPLHF. CDR3 in DNA: TGTGCCATCAGTGAGTCCGGGACAGGGCATAATTCACCCCTCCACTTT.

The V gene is TRBV5-1, the J gene TRBJ2-2; TRBD2 is a possible D gene (5 bases). Germline V gene data show CDR1 as SGHRS and CDR2 as YFSETQ. This CDR3 is 13 amino acids long. V was shortened by 6 bases and J by 2 bases, with 8 bases between the two germline ends. CDR3 bases: TGCGCCAGCAACGGGGTCAACACCGGGGAGCTGTTTTTT. It translates to CASNGVNTGELFF.

This rearrangement joins TRBV11-3 to TRBJ2-2; D possibly corresponds to TRBD2 (5 bases). This CDR3 has 14 amino acids. Looked up from germline, CDR1 is SGHNT and CDR2 is YENEEA. V lost 5 bases and J 4 bases, leaving 11 bases between the germline ends. CDR3 in DNA: TGTGCCAGCAGCCTTCTCCGGGGCACCGGGGAGCTGTTTTTT. Its translation is CASSLLRGTGELFF.

The genes are TRBV20-1 and TRBJ1-1, with no clear D. The CDR3 sequence is 11 residues long. Germline V gene lookup returns CDR1 DFQATT and CDR2 SNEGSKA (reference sequence). This CDR3 is CRVKRGTEAFF. The CDR3 DNA sequence: TGCAGGGTAAAGCGGGGCACTGAAGCTTTCTTT.

The chain has TRBV18 and TRBJ2-1; TRBD2 matches 7 bases. This CDR3 region has 16 residues. V shed 1 base and J 6 bases; nucleotides not matched to a gene: 9. Per the germline V gene, CDR1 is KGHSH and CDR2 is LQKENI. The CDR3 coding sequence is TGTGCCAGCTCACCACTGGGGACTACGAGGGGCAATGAGCAGTTCTTC. It encodes CASSPLGTTRGNEQFF.

The chain links TRBV7-8 to TRBJ2-4, with 15 bases fitting TRBD2. Looked up from germline, CDR1 is SGHVS and CDR2 is FQNEAQ. V was pared by 5 bases and J by 0 bases, with 5 bases of the junction left unmatched. The CDR3 is 18 residues long. In DNA form, the CDR3 reads TGTGCCAGCAGCCAAGGACTAGCGGGAGGGAGAGCCAAAAACATTCAGTACTTC. It encodes CASSQGLAGGRAKNIQYF. The full variable domain, its missing parts supplied by reference TRBV7-8 and TRBJ2-4, is GAGVSQSPRYKVAKRGQDVALRCDPISGHVSLFWYQQALGQGPEFLTYFQNEAQLDKSGLPSDRFFAERPEGSVSTLKIQRTQQEDSAVYLCASSQGLAGGRAKNIQYFGAGTRLSVL.